This entry concerns a single T cell receptor (beta chain). Its antigen is not identified. This sample stems from a study of T-cell memory formation after mild COVID-19. Study-wide results and caveats: Within pre-infection memory, some responding clones were found, suggesting cross-reactive memory joined. CD4+ contracting clones were mainly CM and EM; CD8+ ones, EMRA.

5'RACE primed from the constant segment yielded TCR alpha and TCR beta cDNA libraries bearing sample barcodes and UMIs. TCRdb re-derived calls from the 5' RACE reads in MiXCR, one entry per CDR3 protein. The repertoire holds hundreds of thousands of distinct CDR3 sequences, with roughly a fifth as singletons. The CDR3 consists of 17 residues. The germline gives CDR1 SGHRS, CDR2 YFSETQ. J gave up 8 bases and V 1 base, and 14 bases lay outside the gene matches. The material sequenced was PBMCs or a T cell subset sorted from them (not recorded which). The origin of this receptor is a man in his late teens or twenties who had mild COVID-19 (a few samples of this study predate the infection). Cell type and time point are not known. This chain uses TRBV5-1 with TRBJ2-1; TRBD2 matches at 8 bases. The DNA for the CDR3 is TGCGCCAGCAGCTTGCTCCCCAGCGGGGGAGGATCCGATGAGCAGTTCTTC. Translation gives CASSLLPSGGGSDEQFF.